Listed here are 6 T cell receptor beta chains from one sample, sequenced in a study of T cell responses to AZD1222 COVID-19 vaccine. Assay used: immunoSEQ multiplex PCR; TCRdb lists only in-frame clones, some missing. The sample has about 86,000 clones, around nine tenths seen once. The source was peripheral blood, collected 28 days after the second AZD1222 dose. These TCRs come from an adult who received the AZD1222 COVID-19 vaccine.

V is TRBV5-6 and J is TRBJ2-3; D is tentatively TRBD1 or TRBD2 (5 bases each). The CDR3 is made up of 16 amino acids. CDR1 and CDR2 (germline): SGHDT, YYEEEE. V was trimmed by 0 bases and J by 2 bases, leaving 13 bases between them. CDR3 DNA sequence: TGTGCCAGCAGCTTGGTGGGGGTCCGGGTCACAGATACGCAGTATTTT. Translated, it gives CASSLVGVRVTDTQYF.

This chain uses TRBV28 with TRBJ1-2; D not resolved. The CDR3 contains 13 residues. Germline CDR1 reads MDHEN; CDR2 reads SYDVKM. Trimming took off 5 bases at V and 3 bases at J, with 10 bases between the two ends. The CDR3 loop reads CASSRTSHYGYTF. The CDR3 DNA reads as TGTGCCAGCAGTCGGACGAGCCACTATGGCTACACCTTC.

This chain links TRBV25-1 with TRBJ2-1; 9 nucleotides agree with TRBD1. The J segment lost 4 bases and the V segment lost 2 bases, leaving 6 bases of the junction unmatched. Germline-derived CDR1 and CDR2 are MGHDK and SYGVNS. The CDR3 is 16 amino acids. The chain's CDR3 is CASSEQGQGLYNEQFF. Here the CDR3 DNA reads TGTGCCAGCAGTGAACAGGGACAGGGTTTGTACAATGAGCAGTTCTTC. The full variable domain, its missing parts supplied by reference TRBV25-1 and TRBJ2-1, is EADIYQTPRYLVIGTGKKITLECSQTMGHDKMYWYQQDPGMELHLIHYSYGVNSTEKGDLSSESTVSRIRTEHFPLTLESARPSHTSQYLCASSEQGQGLYNEQFFGPGTRLTVL.

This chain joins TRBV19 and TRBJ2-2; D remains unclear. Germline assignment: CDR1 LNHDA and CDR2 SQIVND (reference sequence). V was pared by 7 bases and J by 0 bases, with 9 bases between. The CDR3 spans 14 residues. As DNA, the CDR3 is TGTGCCAGTATTGGCAGGACGAACACCGGGGAGCTGTTTTTT. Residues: CASIGRTNTGELFF.

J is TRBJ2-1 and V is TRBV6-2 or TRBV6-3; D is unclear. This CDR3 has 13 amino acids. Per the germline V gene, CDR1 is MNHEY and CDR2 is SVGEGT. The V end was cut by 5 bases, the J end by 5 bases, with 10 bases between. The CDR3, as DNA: TGTGCCAGCAGTGTCGGAGACAACAATGAGCAGTTCTTC. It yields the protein CASSVGDNNEQFF.

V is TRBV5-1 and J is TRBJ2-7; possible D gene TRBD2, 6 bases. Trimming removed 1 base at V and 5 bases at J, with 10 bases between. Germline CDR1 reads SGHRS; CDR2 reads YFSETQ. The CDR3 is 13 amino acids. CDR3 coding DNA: TGCGCCAGCAGCTTGCCGGGAGACGACGAGCAGTACTTC. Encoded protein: CASSLPGDDEQYF.